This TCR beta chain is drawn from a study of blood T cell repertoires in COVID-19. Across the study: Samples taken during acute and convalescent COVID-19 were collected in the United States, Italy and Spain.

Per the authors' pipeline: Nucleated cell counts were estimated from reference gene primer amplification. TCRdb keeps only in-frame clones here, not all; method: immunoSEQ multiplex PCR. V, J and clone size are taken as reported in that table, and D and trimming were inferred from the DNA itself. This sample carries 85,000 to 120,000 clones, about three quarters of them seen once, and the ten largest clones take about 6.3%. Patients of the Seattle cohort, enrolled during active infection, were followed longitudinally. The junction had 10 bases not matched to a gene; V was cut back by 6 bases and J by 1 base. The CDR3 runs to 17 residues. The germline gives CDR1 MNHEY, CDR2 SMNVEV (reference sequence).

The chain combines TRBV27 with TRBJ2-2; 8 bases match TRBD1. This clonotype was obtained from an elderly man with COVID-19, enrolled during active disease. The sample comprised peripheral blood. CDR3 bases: TGTGCCAGCAGACCCCAGGGGGCGCGTATGAACACCGGGGAGCTGTTTTTT. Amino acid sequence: CASRPQGARMNTGELFF.